One and the same sample provided the 28 T cell receptor beta chains below, sequenced in a study of siplizumab effects on memory and regulatory T cells. Here immunoSEQ multiplex PCR was the method, and the copy in TCRdb shows in-frame clones only, minus some. The table records roughly 120,000 clones, roughly 94% of them present only once. Sequenced input: Tregs sorted from blood. The receptors stem from a human donor in good health.

The chain has TRBV7-9 and TRBJ2-3; D is unclear. Per the germline V gene, CDR1 is SEHNR and CDR2 is FQNEAQ (reference sequence). This CDR3 is 13 amino acids long. Trimming pared 4 bases from V and 5 bases from J, leaving 10 bases between. CDR3 loop: CASSSSVIDTQYF. CDR3 in DNA: TGTGCCAGCAGCTCGTCAGTTATAGATACGCAGTATTTT.

V and J are TRBV18 and TRBJ1-2; D not resolved. V was shortened by 1 base and J by 6 bases, with 24 bases between the two germline ends. The germline V gene has CDR1 KGHSH and CDR2 LQKENI. There are 18 residues in the CDR3. CDR3 residues: CASSPQGQPFIGLHGYTF. DNA of the CDR3: TGTGCCAGCTCACCACAGGGCCAGCCGTTCATAGGATTACATGGCTACACCTTC. Variable domain in full (rest from reference TRBV18 and TRBJ1-2): NAGVMQNPRHLVRRRGQEARLRCSPMKGHSHVYWYRQLPEEGLKFMVYLQKENIIDESGMPKERFSAEFPKEGPSILRIQQVVRGDSAAYFCASSPQGQPFIGLHGYTFGSGTRLTVV.

This rearrangement joins TRBV9 to TRBJ2-2; D unclear. The CDR3 is 14 amino acids. In germline, CDR1 is SGDLS, CDR2 YYNGEE. The V end was cut by 0 bases, the J end by 4 bases, with 7 bases between. CDR3 residues: CASSVGDFTGELFF. CDR3 nucleotide sequence: TGTGCCAGCAGCGTAGGAGACTTCACCGGGGAGCTGTTTTTT.

J is TRBJ1-2 and V is TRBV5-1, with D perhaps TRBD1 (6 bases). V lost 0 bases and J 5 bases, leaving 17 bases between the germline ends. This CDR3 spans 16 amino acids. In germline, CDR1 is SGHRS, CDR2 YFSETQ. CDR3 bases: TGCGCCAGCAGCTTGGCCCTTCAACAGGGAGCGTATGGCTACACCTTC. It yields the protein CASSLALQQGAYGYTF. The entire variable domain, with the rest obtained from reference TRBV5-1 and TRBJ1-2, is as follows: KAGVTQTPRYLIKTRGQQVTLSCSPISGHRSVSWYQQTPGQGLQFLFEYFSETQRNKGNFPGRFSGRQFSNSRSEMNVSTLELGDSALYLCASSLALQQGAYGYTFGSGTRLTVV.

The chain carries TRBV7-8 and TRBJ2-7; D unclear. Germline-derived CDR1 and CDR2 are SGHVS and FQNEAQ. Trimming took off 7 bases at V and 2 bases at J, with 15 bases between the two ends. The CDR3 sequence is 14 residues long. The CDR3 coding sequence is TGTGCCAGCACCCCCTGGCCGCCTACCTACGAGCAGTACTTC. Residues: CASTPWPPTYEQYF.

This chain joins TRBV7-6 and TRBJ2-7; 8 nucleotides match TRBD1. The trim removed 6 bases at V and 5 bases at J, leaving 12 bases unmatched. The CDR3 spans 15 residues. Looked up from germline, CDR1 is SGHVS and CDR2 is FNYEAQ. The CDR3 spells CASSPFGQGIDEQYF. In DNA, the CDR3 is TGTGCCAGCAGTCCTTTTGGACAGGGAATCGACGAGCAGTACTTC.

V usage is TRBV18 and J usage is TRBJ1-2; D remains ambiguous. The V end lost 0 bases, the J end lost 0 bases, and 11 bases lay between the germline ends. The CDR3 has 16 amino acids. The V gene's germline CDR1 is KGHSH and CDR2 LQKENI. The CDR3 region is CASSPPSRFSNYGYTF. CDR3 DNA: TGTGCCAGCTCACCACCCAGCAGGTTTTCTAACTATGGCTACACCTTC.

The rearrangement links TRBV2 to TRBJ1-4; unclear D gene. Trimming removed 5 bases at V and 0 bases at J, with 10 bases between. Germline CDR1 SNHLY, CDR2 FYNNEI. This CDR3 has 15 amino acids. The CDR3 loop reads CASSLGPATNEKLFF. In nucleotides, the CDR3 is TGTGCCAGCAGTCTCGGGCCAGCAACTAATGAAAAACTGTTTTTT.

The count of this clone is one. The chain carries TRBV6-1 and TRBJ2-7; no firm D call. Germline lookup yields CDR1 MNHNS and CDR2 SASEGT. The V end lost 4 bases, the J end lost 0 bases, and 16 bases lay between the germline ends. This CDR3 has 16 amino acids. The CDR3 DNA reads TGTGCCAGCAGTGCCCCCCGGAGTGCTAGCTCCTACGAGCAGTACTTC. Its translation: CASSAPRSASSYEQYF.

Only one count was recorded for this clone. The rearrangement joins TRBV5-5 to TRBJ2-7; D gene uncertain. The length of the CDR3 is 13 residues. Germline V gives CDR1 SGHKS, CDR2 YYEKEE (reference sequence). The V gene lost 4 bases and the J gene lost 6 bases, with 14 bases spanning the gap. The CDR3, as DNA: TGTGCCAGCAGCCTTCTCTCTTCCGGCGAGCAGTACTTC. It translates to CASSLLSSGEQYF.

This clone was counted once. This chain connects TRBV27 to TRBJ2-3; TRBD1 matches at 7 bases. Germline trimming cut 6 bases from V and 1 base from J; bases unmatched to any gene: 7. Germline loops: CDR1 MNHEY, CDR2 SMNVEV (reference sequence). The length of the CDR3 is 15 residues. In nucleotides, the CDR3 is TGTGCCAGCAGGCGACAGGGCCATGGCACAGATACGCAGTATTTT. Its protein product is CASRRQGHGTDTQYF.

Worth noting for this clone: This CDR3 is also generated by other DNA sequences in the sample. The chain is built from TRBV2 and TRBJ2-2; 7 bases line up with TRBD1. Germline CDR1 is SNHLY and CDR2 is FYNNEI. This CDR3 has 15 residues. Trimming removed 11 bases from V and 4 bases from J; junction bases left unmatched: 13. CDR3 DNA sequence: TGTGCCGGGGGTCAGACAGGGATGGGCACCGGGGAGCTGTTTTTT. The encoded protein is CAGGQTGMGTGELFF. The variable domain in full, with the rest retrieved from reference TRBV2 and TRBJ2-2, is EPEVTQTPSHQVTQMGQEVILRCVPISNHLYFYWYRQILGQKVEFLVSFYNNEISEKSEIFDDQFSVERPDGSNFTLKIRSTKLEDSAMYFCAGGQTGMGTGELFFGEGSRLTVL.

The CDR3 DNA is TGTGCCAGCACTTCAGGGAGCTCCTACGAGCAGTACTTC. Translation: CASTSGSSYEQYF. The chain joins TRBV5-4 to TRBJ2-7, with D perhaps given as TRBD1 or TRBD2 (5 bases each). The V gene lost 6 bases and the J gene lost 0 bases, with 10 bases spanning the gap. The CDR3 loop spans 13 amino acids. The germline V gene has CDR1 SGHNT and CDR2 YYREEE (reference sequence).

The gene calls are TRBV4-2 and TRBJ2-7; the D gene is possibly TRBD1 (6 bases). V was pared by 4 bases and J by 0 bases, with 13 bases between. Germline assignment: CDR1 LGHNA and CDR2 YNFKEQ. This CDR3 is 15 amino acids long. The DNA of the CDR3 is TGTGCCAGCAGCCTGTTCAGGGGAAGCTCCTACGAGCAGTACTTC. This sequence encodes CASSLFRGSSYEQYF.

The chain links TRBV25-1 to TRBJ2-3, with 8 bases that match TRBD1. The CDR3 has 15 residues. From germline, CDR1 is MGHDK and CDR2 SYGVNS. The trim removed 5 bases at V and 4 bases at J, leaving 8 bases unmatched. CDR3 in amino acids: CASSTTRGLADTQYF. CDR3 nucleotide sequence: TGTGCCAGCAGTACAACCAGGGGGCTGGCAGATACGCAGTATTTT.

The CDR3 sequence is CASSFDREPYNEQFF. The CDR3 bases are TGTGCCAGCAGCTTCGACCGGGAGCCCTACAATGAGCAGTTCTTC. The chain carries TRBV7-3 and TRBJ2-1; weak D call: TRBD2 (6 bases). The CDR3 sequence is 15 residues long. The V gene's germline CDR1 is SGHTA and CDR2 FQGTGA. V was shortened by 3 bases and J by 2 bases, with 11 bases between the two germline ends.

The V and J genes are TRBV28 and TRBJ2-7, with 8 bases matching TRBD1. This CDR3 has 15 amino acids. Per germline, CDR1 MDHEN and CDR2 SYDVKM. With V trimmed by 6 bases and J by 3 bases, 10 bases remained unmatched. The CDR3 region has the DNA TGTGCCAGCAGAAGCGACGGGACAGGACGCTACGAGCAGTACTTC. This sequence encodes CASRSDGTGRYEQYF.

The gene calls are TRBV6-1 and TRBJ2-3; D could derive from TRBD1 or TRBD2 (5 bases each). V shed 0 bases and J shed 0 bases, with 7 bases lying between them. The germline gives CDR1 MNHNS, CDR2 SASEGT. CDR3 length: 15 residues. The CDR3 region is CASSEAGPSTDTQYF. As DNA, the CDR3 is TGTGCCAGCAGTGAAGCGGGACCGAGCACAGATACGCAGTATTTT.

This clone was detected ten times or more. The chain recombines TRBV19 with TRBJ2-6; D remains ambiguous. CDR1 and CDR2 from the germline V gene are LNHDA and SQIVND (reference sequence). This CDR3 is built from 15 residues. The ends were cut back, 7 bases at V and 0 bases at J, with 10 bases in the middle. Written as DNA, the CDR3 is TGTGCCAGTAAACGTGAAACCTCTGGGGCCAACGTCCTGACTTTC. This codes for CASKRETSGANVLTF. The full variable domain, with the rest looked up from reference TRBV19 and TRBJ2-6, is DGGITQSPKYLFRKEGQNVTLSCEQNLNHDAMYWYRQDPGQGLRLIYYSQIVNDFQKGDIAEGYSVSREKKESFPLTVTSAQKNPTAFYLCASKRETSGANVLTFGAGSRLTVL.

The chain employs TRBV19 and TRBJ2-1, with D tentatively TRBD1 or TRBD2 (5 bases each). The germline CDR1 and CDR2 sequences are LNHDA and SQIVND (reference sequence). V was shortened by 2 bases and J by 5 bases, with 13 bases between the two germline ends. This CDR3 has 15 residues. CDR3 DNA sequence: TGTGCCAGTAGTATATGGGGGACGAACGACAATGAGCAGTTCTTC. Encoded protein: CASSIWGTNDNEQFF.

This chain uses TRBV5-1 with TRBJ1-1, with D tentatively TRBD1 (5 bases). This CDR3 is 13 amino acids long. The V end lost 5 bases, the J end lost 0 bases, and 8 bases lay between the germline ends. Germline-derived CDR1 and CDR2 are SGHRS and YFSETQ. Here the CDR3 reads CASRPGMNTEAFF. DNA of the CDR3: TGCGCCAGCAGACCAGGGATGAACACTGAAGCTTTCTTT.

The genes are TRBV7-9 and TRBJ1-4; tentatively, D is TRBD1 (5 bases). V was pared by 0 bases and J by 6 bases, with 11 bases between. The CDR3 loop spans 15 amino acids. Germline values: CDR1 SEHNR, CDR2 FQNEAQ (reference sequence). The CDR3 loop reads CASSLAGGRDEKLFF. CDR3 DNA sequence: TGTGCCAGCAGCTTAGCGGGGGGAAGGGATGAAAAACTGTTTTTT.

V usage is TRBV7-9 and J usage is TRBJ2-1; 8 bases are a match to TRBD2. The CDR3 runs 14 residues. Germline CDR1 reads SEHNR; CDR2 reads FQNEAQ (reference sequence). V was pared by 5 bases and J by 3 bases, with 3 bases of the junction left unmatched. CDR3 nucleotide sequence: TGTGCCAGCAGCGAGCGGGAGTACTACAATGAGCAGTTCTTC. This sequence encodes CASSEREYYNEQFF.

The rearrangement links TRBV29-1 to TRBJ2-5, with TRBD1 as a possible D gene (5 bases). Germline assignment: CDR1 SQVTM and CDR2 ANQGSEA. The CDR3 is made up of 12 amino acids. Trimming removed 4 bases from V and 2 bases from J, with 8 bases in between. The CDR3 DNA is TGCAGCGTTGCTAAGGGGCAAGAGACCCAGTACTTC. Its translation: CSVAKGQETQYF. Using reference TRBV29-1 and TRBJ2-5 for the parts outside the CDR3, the full variable domain is SAVISQKPSRDICQRGTSLTIQCQVDSQVTMMFWYRQQPGQSLTLIATANQGSEATYESGFVIDKFPISRPNLTFSTLTVSNMSPEDSSIYLCSVAKGQETQYFGPGTRLLVL.

V gene TRBV2 combines with J gene TRBJ1-5; no reliable D call. CDR1 and CDR2 (germline): SNHLY, FYNNEI. This CDR3 has 13 residues. V was cut by 7 bases and J by 8 bases, with 15 bases left in between. CDR3: CASNRRNGEPQHF. The DNA of the CDR3 is TGTGCCAGCAATAGGAGGAACGGGGAGCCCCAGCATTTT.

In its sample, this clone was seen once. The chain joins TRBV19 to TRBJ1-1, with 8 bases fitting TRBD1. The CDR3 length is 16 residues. J lost 0 bases, V lost 3 bases, and 6 bases had no gene match. Germline V gene data show CDR1 as LNHDA and CDR2 as SQIVND (reference sequence). CDR3 nucleotides: TGTGCCAGTAGTATCCGCAGGGGGCCGGTGAACACTGAAGCTTTCTTT. Amino acids: CASSIRRGPVNTEAFF.

The J gene is TRBJ1-1, the V gene TRBV7-2; D might be TRBD1 (6 bases). This CDR3 contains 12 residues. Germline V lookup: CDR1 SGHTA, CDR2 FQGNSA. The V and J ends lost 5 bases and 10 bases respectively, with 14 bases between them. CDR3 sequence: CASSPTGFRAFF. The CDR3 nucleotides are TGTGCCAGCAGCCCTACAGGGTTTAGAGCTTTCTTT.

The chain is built from TRBV4-2 and TRBJ1-2; D remains ambiguous. CDR3 size: 14 residues. Trimming removed 0 bases at V and 5 bases at J, with 10 bases between. Germline V gene data show CDR1 as LGHNA and CDR2 as YNFKEQ. This CDR3 is CASSQDPRAYGYTF. As DNA, the CDR3 is TGTGCCAGCAGCCAAGATCCCCGGGCGTATGGCTACACCTTC.